This T cell receptor (beta chain) was identified in a study of cytomegalovirus exposure and HLA in healthy donors. Concerning this clone itself: Its antigen is still unknown.

V was trimmed by 4 bases and J by 2 bases, leaving 18 bases between them. Looked up from germline, CDR1 is SGHRS and CDR2 is YFSETQ. This CDR3 has 16 residues. Study results and caveats: In vitro, a few CMV-associated chains proved specific for CMV antigens. Productive rates of about 87% or about 30% were seen for most TCR beta V segments in an earlier analysis. Rates of TCR association differed by HLA locus in a later analysis, with DRB1 highest and HLA-C lowest.

In the PCR, 60 Vbeta and 13 Jbeta primers were used. Sequenced by immunoSEQ multiplex PCR; TCRdb stores in-frame clones only, minus some. Here the sample spans over 200,000 clones, 70% being singletons. This TCR derives from a man in his forties or fifties in good health and CMV-seropositive. What was sequenced was PBMCs. This chain joins TRBV5-1 and TRBJ1-2; D may be TRBD1 (6 bases). In DNA form, the CDR3 reads TGCGCCAGCAGCCCCGAGGGGGTTAGTAGGAACTATGGCTACACCTTC. Residues: CASSPEGVSRNYGYTF.